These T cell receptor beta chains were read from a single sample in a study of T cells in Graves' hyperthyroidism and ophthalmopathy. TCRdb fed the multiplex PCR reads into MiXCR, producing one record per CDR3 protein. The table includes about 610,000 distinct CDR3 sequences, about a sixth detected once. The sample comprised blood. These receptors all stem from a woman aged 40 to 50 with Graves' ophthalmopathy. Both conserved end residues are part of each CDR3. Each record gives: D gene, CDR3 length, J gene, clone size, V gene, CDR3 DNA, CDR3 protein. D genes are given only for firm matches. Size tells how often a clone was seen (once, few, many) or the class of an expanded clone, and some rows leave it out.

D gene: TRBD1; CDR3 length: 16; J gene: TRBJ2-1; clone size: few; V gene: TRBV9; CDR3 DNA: TGTGCCAGCAGTCGCCCCCGGACAGGGTCCTACAATGAGCAGTTCTTC; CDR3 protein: CASSRPRTGSYNEQFF
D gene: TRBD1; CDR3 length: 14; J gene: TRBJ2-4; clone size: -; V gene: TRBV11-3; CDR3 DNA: TGTGCCAGCAGCTTCGATGGACAGGAAAACATTCAGTACTTC; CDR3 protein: CASSFDGQENIQYF
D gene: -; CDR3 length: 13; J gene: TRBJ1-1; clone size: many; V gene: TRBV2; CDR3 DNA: TGTGCCGTCCGGAGATCCCGGGGCACTGAAGCTTTCTTT; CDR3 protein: CAVRRSRGTEAFF
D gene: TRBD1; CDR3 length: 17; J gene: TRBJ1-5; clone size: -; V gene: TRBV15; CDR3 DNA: TGTGCCACCAGCAGAGATAAGGGCGGACAGGGTCATCAGCCCCAGCATTTT; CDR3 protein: CATSRDKGGQGHQPQHF
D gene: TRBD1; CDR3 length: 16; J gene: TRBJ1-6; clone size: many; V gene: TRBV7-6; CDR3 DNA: TGTGCCAGCAGCTTAGCAGGGACAGGGAGTGGTTCACCCCTCCACTTT; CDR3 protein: CASSLAGTGSGSPLHF
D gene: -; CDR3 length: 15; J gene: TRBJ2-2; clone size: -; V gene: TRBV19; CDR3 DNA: TGTGCCAGTAGTTTAGAGTATGAAGTCGCCGGGGAGCTGTTTTTT; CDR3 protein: CASSLEYEVAGELFF
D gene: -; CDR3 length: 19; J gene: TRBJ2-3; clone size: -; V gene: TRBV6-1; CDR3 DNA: TGTGCCAGCAGAAAACCCCCACGGCGGGGTTCAGGCGTTTCAGATACGCAGTATTTT; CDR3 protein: CASRKPPRRGSGVSDTQYF
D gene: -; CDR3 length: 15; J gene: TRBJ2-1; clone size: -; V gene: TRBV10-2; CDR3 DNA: TGCGCCAGCAGTGAGTGGGGACCCCCGAACAGTGAGCAGTTCTTC; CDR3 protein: CASSEWGPPNSEQFF
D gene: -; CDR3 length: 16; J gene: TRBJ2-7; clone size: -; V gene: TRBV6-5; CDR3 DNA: TGTGCCAGCAGTTACTCCCGGACGCCCGGCTCCTACGAGCAGTACTTC; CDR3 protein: CASSYSRTPGSYEQYF
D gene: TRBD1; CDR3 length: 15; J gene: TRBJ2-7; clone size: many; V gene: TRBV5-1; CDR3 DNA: TGCGCCAGCGCATACACAGGGGGTTACTCCTACGAGCAGTACTTC; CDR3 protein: CASAYTGGYSYEQYF
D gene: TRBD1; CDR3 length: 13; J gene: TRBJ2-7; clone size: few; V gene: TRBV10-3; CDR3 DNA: TGTGCCGGCGGGACAGGGGGTGGCTACGAGCAGTACTTC; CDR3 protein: CAGGTGGGYEQYF
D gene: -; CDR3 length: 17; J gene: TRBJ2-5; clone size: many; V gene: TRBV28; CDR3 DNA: TGTGCCAGCAGTGGGCTTGGAGGGGTGGAATATCAAGAGACCCAGTACTTC; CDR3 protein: CASSGLGGVEYQETQYF
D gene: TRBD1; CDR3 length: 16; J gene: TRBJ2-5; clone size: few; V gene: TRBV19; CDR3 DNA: TGTGCCAGTAGTAGCACCGGGACAGGGAGTCAAGAGACCCAGTACTTC; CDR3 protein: CASSSTGTGSQETQYF
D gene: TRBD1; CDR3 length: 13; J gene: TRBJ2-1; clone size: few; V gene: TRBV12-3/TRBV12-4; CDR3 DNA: TGTGCCATCAGTCGCGACAGGGACAATGAGCAGTTCTTC; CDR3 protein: CAISRDRDNEQFF
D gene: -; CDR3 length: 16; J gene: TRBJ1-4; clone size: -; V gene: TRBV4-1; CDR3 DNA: TGCGCCAGCAGCCAAGTTGGTAGGAGCCTTAATGAAAAACTGTTTTTT; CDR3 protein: CASSQVGRSLNEKLFF
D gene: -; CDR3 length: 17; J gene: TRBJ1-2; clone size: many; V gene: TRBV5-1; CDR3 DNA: TGCGCCAGCAGCTGGACTTGGCAGGGGTCGACTAACTATGGCTACACCTTC; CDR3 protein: CASSWTWQGSTNYGYTF
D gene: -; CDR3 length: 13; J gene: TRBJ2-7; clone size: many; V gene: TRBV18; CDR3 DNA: TGCGCCAGCAGCCGCGGACCGAACTACGAGCAGTACTTC; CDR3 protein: CASSRGPNYEQYF
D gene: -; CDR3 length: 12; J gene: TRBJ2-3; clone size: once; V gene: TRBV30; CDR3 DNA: TGTGCCTGGAGTGGGGCTACAGATACGCAGTATTTT; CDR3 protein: CAWSGATDTQYF
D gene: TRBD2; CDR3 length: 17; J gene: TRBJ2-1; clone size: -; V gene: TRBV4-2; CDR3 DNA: TGTGCCAGCAGCCAAGATTCAGCGGGGGTCTCCTACAATGAGCAGTTCTTC; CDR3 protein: CASSQDSAGVSYNEQFF
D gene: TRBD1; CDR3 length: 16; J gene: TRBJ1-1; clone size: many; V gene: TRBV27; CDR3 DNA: TGTGCCAGTAATCGAACAGGGGCAAGGACGAACACTGAAGCTTTCTTT; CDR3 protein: CASNRTGARTNTEAFF
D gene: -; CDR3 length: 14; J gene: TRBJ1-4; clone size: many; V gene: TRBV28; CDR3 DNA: TGTGCCAGCAGTTTATGGGACAGTTATGAAAAACTGTTTTTT; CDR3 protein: CASSLWDSYEKLFF
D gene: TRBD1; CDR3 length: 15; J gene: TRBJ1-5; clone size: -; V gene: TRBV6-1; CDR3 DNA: TGTGCCAGCAGTGACCTCGGGACAGCCCAGGGGCCCCAGCATTTT; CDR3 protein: CASSDLGTAQGPQHF
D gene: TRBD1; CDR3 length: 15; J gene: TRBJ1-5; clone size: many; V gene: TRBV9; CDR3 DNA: TGTGCCAGCTCACTGGGACAGGGAGCGGGACAGCCCCAGCATTTT; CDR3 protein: CASSLGQGAGQPQHF
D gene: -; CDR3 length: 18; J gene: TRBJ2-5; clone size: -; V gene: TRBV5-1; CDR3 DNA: TGCGCCAGCAGCTCTCGAACAGGAGCGGCATCGCGAGGCGTGACCCAGTACTTC; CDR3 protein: CASSSRTGAASRGVTQYF
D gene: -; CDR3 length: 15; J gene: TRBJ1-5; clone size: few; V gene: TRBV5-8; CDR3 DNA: TGTGCCAGCAGATTAAGAGGGGAGGGGCATCAGCCCCAGCATTTT; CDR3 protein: CASRLRGEGHQPQHF
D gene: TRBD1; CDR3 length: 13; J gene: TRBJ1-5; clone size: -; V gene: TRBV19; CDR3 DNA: TGTGCCAGTAGTATCCAGGGGGAGAAGCCCCAGCATTTT; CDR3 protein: CASSIQGEKPQHF
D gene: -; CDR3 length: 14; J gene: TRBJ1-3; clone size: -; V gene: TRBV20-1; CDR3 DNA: TGCAGTGCTAGAGATACGGGGCCTGGAAACACCATATATTTT; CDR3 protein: CSARDTGPGNTIYF
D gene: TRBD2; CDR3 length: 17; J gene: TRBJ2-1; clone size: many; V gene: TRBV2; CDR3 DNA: TGTGCCAGCAGCCACACTAGCGGGGGGGATTCCTACAATGAGCAGTTCTTC; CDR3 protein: CASSHTSGGDSYNEQFF
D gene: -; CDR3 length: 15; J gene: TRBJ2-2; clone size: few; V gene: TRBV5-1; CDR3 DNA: TGCGCCAGCGTCGCGGGGTCATATAAGCCCGGGGAGCTGTTTTTT; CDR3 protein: CASVAGSYKPGELFF
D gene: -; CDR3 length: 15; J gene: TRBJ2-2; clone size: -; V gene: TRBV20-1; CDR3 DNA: -; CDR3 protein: CSARVASGSTGEPFF
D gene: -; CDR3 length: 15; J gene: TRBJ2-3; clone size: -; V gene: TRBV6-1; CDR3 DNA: TGTGCCAGCAGTGAACCGGGACACTCTAAAGATACGCAGTATTTT; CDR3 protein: CASSEPGHSKDTQYF
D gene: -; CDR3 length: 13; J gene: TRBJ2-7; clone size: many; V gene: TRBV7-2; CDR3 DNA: TGTGCCAGCAGCTTCGCAGGGGTTTACGAGCAGTACTTC; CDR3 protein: CASSFAGVYEQYF
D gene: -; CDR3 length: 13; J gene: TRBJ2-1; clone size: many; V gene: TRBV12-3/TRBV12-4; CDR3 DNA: TGTGCCAGCACTAGCCTCGGCTACAATGAGCAGTTCTTC; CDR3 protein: CASTSLGYNEQFF
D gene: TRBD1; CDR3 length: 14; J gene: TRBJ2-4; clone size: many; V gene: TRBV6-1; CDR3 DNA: TGTGCCAGCCTGTACGGACAGGGGGCTAGCATTCAGTACTTC; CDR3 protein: CASLYGQGASIQYF
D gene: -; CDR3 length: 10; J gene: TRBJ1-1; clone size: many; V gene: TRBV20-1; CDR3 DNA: TGCAAGATAGGGGTTGGTGAAGCTTTCTTT; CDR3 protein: CKIGVGEAFF
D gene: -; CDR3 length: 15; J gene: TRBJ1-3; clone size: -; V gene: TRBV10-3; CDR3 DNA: TGTGCCATCAGTGACTGGGTGAACTCTGGAAACACCATATATTTT; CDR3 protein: CAISDWVNSGNTIYF
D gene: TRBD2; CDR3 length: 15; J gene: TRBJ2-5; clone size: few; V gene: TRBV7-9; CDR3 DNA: TGTGCCAGCAGCTTGACTAGCGGGGGGGCTGAGACCCAGTACTTC; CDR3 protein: CASSLTSGGAETQYF
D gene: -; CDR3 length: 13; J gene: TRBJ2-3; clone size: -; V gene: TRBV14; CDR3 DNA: TGTGCCAGCAGCCAAGATCCCGGCAGGACGCAGTATTTT; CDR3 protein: CASSQDPGRTQYF
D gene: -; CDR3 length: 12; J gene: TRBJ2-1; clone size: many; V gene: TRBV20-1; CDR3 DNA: TGCAGTGCTAGAGATCTGGCCGTTGAGCAGTTCTTC; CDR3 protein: CSARDLAVEQFF
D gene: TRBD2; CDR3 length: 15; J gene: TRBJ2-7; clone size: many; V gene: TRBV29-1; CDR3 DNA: TGCAGCGTTGGAGGGCTGGGCGGGAGCTCCTACGAGCAGTACTTC; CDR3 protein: CSVGGLGGSSYEQYF
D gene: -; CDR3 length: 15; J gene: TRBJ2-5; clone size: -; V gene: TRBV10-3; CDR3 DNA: TGTGCCATCAGTGAGGCCAAGGGAATCCAAGAGACCCAGTACTTC; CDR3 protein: CAISEAKGIQETQYF
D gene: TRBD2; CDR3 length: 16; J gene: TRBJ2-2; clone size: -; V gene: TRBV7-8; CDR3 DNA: TGTGCCAGCAGCCTCCGGGACTACCCGAAGACCGGGGAGCTGTTTTTT; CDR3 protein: CASSLRDYPKTGELFF
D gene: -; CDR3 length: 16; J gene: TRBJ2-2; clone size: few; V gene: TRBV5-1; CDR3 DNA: TGCGCCAGCAGCCCAGGAGGGCTAGCGAACACCGGGGAGCTGTTTTTT; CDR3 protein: CASSPGGLANTGELFF
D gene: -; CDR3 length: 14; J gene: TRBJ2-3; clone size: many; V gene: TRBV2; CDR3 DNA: TGTGCCAGCGTCGGGTCGACCGAGATTAGGACGCAGTATTTT; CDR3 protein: CASVGSTEIRTQYF
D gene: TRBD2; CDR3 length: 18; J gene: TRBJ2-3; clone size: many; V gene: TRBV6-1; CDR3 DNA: TGTGCCAGCAGTGCATCTAGCGGGGGACCGGGGAGCACAGATACGCAGTATTTT; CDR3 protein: CASSASSGGPGSTDTQYF
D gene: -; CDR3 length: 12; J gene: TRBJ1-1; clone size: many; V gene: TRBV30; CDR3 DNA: TGTGCCTGGAGGGGACCCGTCCTCGAAGCTTTCTTT; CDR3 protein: CAWRGPVLEAFF
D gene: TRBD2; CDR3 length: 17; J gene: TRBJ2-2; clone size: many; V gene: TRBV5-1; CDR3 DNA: TGCGCCAGCAGCATTGGACTAGCGGGAGGTGAAGCCGGGGAGCTGTTTTTT; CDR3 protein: CASSIGLAGGEAGELFF
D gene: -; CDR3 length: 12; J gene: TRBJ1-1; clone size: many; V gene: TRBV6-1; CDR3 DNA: TGTGCCAGCAGCGGCCTAAGGACTGAAGCTTTCTTT; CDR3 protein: CASSGLRTEAFF
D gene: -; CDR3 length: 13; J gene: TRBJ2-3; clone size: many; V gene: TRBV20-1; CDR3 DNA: TGCAGTGCTAGATATGTAACCACAGATACGCAGTATTTT; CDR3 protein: CSARYVTTDTQYF
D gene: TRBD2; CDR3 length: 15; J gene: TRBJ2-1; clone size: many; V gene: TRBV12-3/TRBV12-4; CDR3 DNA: TGTGCCAGCAGTTTAAGGCGCGGGGGGGGGCATGAGCAGTTCTTC; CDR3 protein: CASSLRRGGGHEQFF
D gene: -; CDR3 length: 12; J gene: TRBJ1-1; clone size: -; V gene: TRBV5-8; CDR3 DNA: TGTGCCAGCAGCTTGAGGAGGACTGAAGCTTTCTTT; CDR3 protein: CASSLRRTEAFF
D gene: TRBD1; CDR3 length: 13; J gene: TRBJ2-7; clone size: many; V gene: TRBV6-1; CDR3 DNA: TGTGCCAGCCCCGGGACAGGGGGGTACGAGCAGTACTTC; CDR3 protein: CASPGTGGYEQYF
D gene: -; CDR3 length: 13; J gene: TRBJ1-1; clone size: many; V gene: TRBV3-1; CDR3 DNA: TGTGCCAGCAGCCAAACTCTTGGCACTGAAGCTTTCTTT; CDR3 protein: CASSQTLGTEAFF